The next 29 T cell receptor beta chains were all read from a single sample in a study of blood T cells in healthy people across ages (dated by TCRdb to between 2015 and 2016). Preparation of the library involved 5' RACE. The listed sequencing device is Illumina HiSeq 2500. A second PCR of about 7 to 12 cycles was run with a J-beta primer mix and a sample-barcoded 5' primer. The public reads were quality trimmed at Q25 with fastp and then assembled into clones with MiXCR by TCRdb, keeping productive beta chains. All rows with the same CDR3 protein become a single entry with the most common DNA and genes. The sample table contains 600,000 to 850,000 distinct CDR3 sequences; only one count was recorded for around 25% of them. The ten largest clones take up around 9.2% of the sample. These same records also appear under a second study, on T cells of mothers and their children.

Sequenced sample: blood. Receptors were obtained from a boy aged 5-17 years in good health.

The genes are TRBV7-9 and TRBJ1-1, with unresolved D. Trimming left V 1 base short and J 0 bases short, with 9 bases between. The CDR3 contains 15 residues. The germline gives CDR1 SEHNR, CDR2 FQNEAQ (reference sequence). CDR3 DNA: TGTGCCAGCAGCTTAGGGGCAGGTCTGAACACTGAAGCTTTCTTT. Its protein is CASSLGAGLNTEAFF.

The sample holds a few counts of this clonotype. The chain combines TRBV7-2 with TRBJ2-5; TRBD1 agrees at 8 bases. In germline, CDR1 is SGHTA, CDR2 FQGNSA. The V segment lost 1 base and the J segment 4 bases; nucleotides outside the gene matches: 11. CDR3 length equals 17 residues. CDR3 amino acids: CASSLEWQGAASETQYF. CDR3 coding DNA: TGTGCCAGCAGCTTAGAGTGGCAGGGGGCCGCATCAGAGACCCAGTACTTC.

This clonotype was counted only a few times. The CDR3 protein is CSAKGLTYEQYF. CDR3 nucleotides: TGCAGCGCCAAAGGCCTCACATACGAGCAGTACTTC. The chain combines TRBV29-1 with TRBJ2-5; D gene ambiguous. The DNA end lines up better with TRBJ2-7; the J call may be wrong. The CDR3 totals 12 residues. Germline values: CDR1 SQVTM, CDR2 ANQGSEA.

This clonotype was detected only a few times. V is TRBV15 and J is TRBJ2-5; no definite D call. Germline CDR1 reads LNHNV; CDR2 reads YYDKDF (reference sequence). The CDR3 runs to 14 residues. Trimming removed 1 base at V and 1 base at J, with 7 bases between. The CDR3 region has the DNA TGTGCCACCAGCAGAGTCTGGGGCCAAGAGACCCAGTACTTC. This codes for CATSRVWGQETQYF.

This clonotype was counted between two and nine times. V is TRBV10-3 and J is TRBJ2-3; D call uncertain. Germline assignment: CDR1 ENHRY and CDR2 SYGVKD. V lost 0 bases and J 1 base, leaving 11 bases between the germline ends. The CDR3 covers 16 residues. CDR3 region: CAISESKAIRTDTQYF. In nucleotides, the CDR3 is TGTGCCATCAGTGAGTCGAAGGCTATCCGCACAGATACGCAGTATTTT.

This clonotype has just a few counts. The chain combines TRBV5-5 with TRBJ1-6; D unclear. Trimming took 1 base from V and 6 from J, leaving 5 bases between them. CDR1 is SGHKS, CDR2 YYEKEE, per germline (reference sequence). This CDR3 is built from 13 residues. CDR3 bases: TGTGCCAGCAGCTTGCGGCTTAATTCACCCCTCCACTTT. Encoded protein: CASSLRLNSPLHF. The full variable domain, with the rest looked up from reference TRBV5-5 and TRBJ1-6, is DAGVTQSPTHLIKTRGQQVTLRCSPISGHKSVSWYQQVLGQGPQFIFQYYEKEERGRGNFPDRFSARQFPNYSSELNVNALLLGDSALYLCASSLRLNSPLHFGNGTRLTVT.

V gene TRBV3-1 combines with J gene TRBJ1-3; no clear D gene. V dropped 1 base and J dropped 3 bases, with 4 bases sitting between them. The CDR3 has 13 residues. Germline values: CDR1 LGHDT, CDR2 YNNKEL (reference sequence). The CDR3, as DNA: TGTGCCAGCAGCCAAGGTCATGGAAACACCATATATTTT. Protein: CASSQGHGNTIYF. Looking up the rest from reference TRBV3-1 and TRBJ1-3 gives the full variable domain: DTAVSQTPKYLVTQMGNDKSIKCEQNLGHDTMYWYKQDSKKFLKIMFSYNNKELIINETVPNRFSPKSPDKAHLNLHINSLELGDSAVYFCASSQGHGNTIYFGEGSWLTVV.

The chain is built from TRBV24-1 and TRBJ2-1, with 12 bases aligning to TRBD1. Germline CDR1 is KGHDR and CDR2 is SFDVKD. Losses at the gene ends were 5 bases for V and 10 bases for J; bases not matched to a gene: 8. The CDR3 consists of 15 residues. The CDR3, as DNA: TGTGCCACCAGTGTCTTGGGACAGGGGGCGGGGGAGCAGTTCTTC. Translation gives CATSVLGQGAGEQFF.

The rearrangement uses TRBV14 and TRBJ2-7, with D possibly being TRBD1 or TRBD2 (7 bases each). The V gene lost 6 bases and the J gene lost 0 bases, with 24 bases spanning the gap. The CDR3 spans 18 residues. Germline values: CDR1 SGHDN, CDR2 FVKESK. DNA of the CDR3: TGTGCCAGCAGACGTTTGTTAATCCAGGGGGGGATCTCCTACGAGCAGTACTTC. It specifies CASRRLLIQGGISYEQYF.

In its sample, this clonotype was seen a few times. The V and J genes are TRBV7-9 and TRBJ1-4; D unclear. The CDR3 loop spans 13 amino acids. In germline, CDR1 is SEHNR, CDR2 FQNEAQ (reference sequence). Trimming took off 5 bases at V and 7 bases at J, with 11 bases between the two ends. CDR3 coding DNA: TGTGCCAGCAGCCCGACTGGCTTTGAAAAACTGTTTTTT. Its translation: CASSPTGFEKLFF.

The V gene is TRBV24-1, the J gene TRBJ2-1, with TRBD2 matching over 11 bases. Germline CDR1 and CDR2: KGHDR and SFDVKD. The trim removed 1 base at V and 8 bases at J, leaving 6 bases unmatched. This CDR3 region has 16 residues. Here the CDR3 DNA reads TGTGCCACCAGTGATTTACCTAGCGGGAGGTTAGATGAGCAGTTCTTC. Protein sequence: CATSDLPSGRLDEQFF.

The sample holds a few counts of this clonotype. The chain joins TRBV7-9 to TRBJ2-7; possible D gene TRBD2, 6 bases. In germline, CDR1 is SEHNR, CDR2 FQNEAQ (reference sequence). The CDR3 loop spans 15 amino acids. The ends were cut back, 3 bases at V and 2 bases at J, with 14 bases in the middle. Here the CDR3 reads CASSLVRRGAYEQYF. Written as DNA, the CDR3 is TGTGCCAGCAGCTTGGTAAGACGCGGGGCCTACGAGCAGTACTTC.

CDR3 in amino acids: CASSYHGTEYNEQFF. The CDR3 DNA sequence: TGCGCCAGCAGCTATCACGGGACAGAGTACAATGAGCAGTTCTTC. The V call is TRBV5-1, the J call TRBJ2-1, with 7 bases fitting TRBD1. Trimming took 3 bases from V and 4 from J; bases not matched to a gene: 7. CDR1 and CDR2 from the germline V gene are SGHRS and YFSETQ. The CDR3 length is 15 residues.

This chain connects TRBV7-2 to TRBJ1-5, with a weak D call TRBD1 (5 bases). CDR3 length: 14 amino acids. The germline V gene has CDR1 SGHTA and CDR2 FQGNSA. V was pared by 5 bases and J by 7 bases, with 15 bases between. The CDR3 protein is CASSPQGVGQPQHF. CDR3 coding DNA: TGTGCCAGCAGCCCCCAGGGAGTTGGACAGCCCCAGCATTTT.

The genes are TRBV9 and TRBJ1-3, with D possibly matching TRBD1 (6 bases). V lost 3 bases and J lost 0, with 16 bases in between. CDR1 is SGDLS and CDR2 is YYNGEE in the germline V gene. CDR3 length: 17 amino acids. CDR3 DNA sequence: TGTGCCAGCAGCGCGAATATCAGGGGAAGCTCTGGAAACACCATATATTTT. Translating gives CASSANIRGSSGNTIYF. Together with reference TRBV9 and TRBJ1-3, the CDR3 gives the full variable domain: DSGVTQTPKHLITATGQRVTLRCSPRSGDLSVYWYQQSLDQGLQFLIQYYNGEERAKGNILERFSAQQFPDLHSELNLSSLELGDSALYFCASSANIRGSSGNTIYFGEGSWLTVV.

The gene calls are TRBV2 and TRBJ1-2, with a possible D match to TRBD1 (6 bases). From germline, CDR1 is SNHLY and CDR2 FYNNEI. The CDR3 contains 15 residues. The V and J ends lost 7 bases and 8 bases respectively, with 23 bases between them. The CDR3 reads CASKRDVDSRGGYTF. The CDR3 DNA sequence: TGTGCCAGCAAACGGGATGTGGACAGCCGGGGCGGCTACACCTTC.

The chain recombines TRBV7-2 with TRBJ2-7; 10 bases match TRBD1. V trimming: 5 bases; J trimming: 3 bases; junction bases outside the gene matches: 7. The germline V gene encodes CDR1 SGHTA and CDR2 FQGNSA. This CDR3 comprises 15 residues. The CDR3 region has the DNA TGTGCCAGCAGCCGATCCGGGACAGGGGACTACGAGCAGTACTTC. This encodes CASSRSGTGDYEQYF.

The V gene is TRBV7-9, the J gene TRBJ2-7; D gene ambiguous. The ends were cut back, 4 bases at V and 2 bases at J, with 12 bases in the middle. The CDR3 length is 14 residues. The germline gives CDR1 SEHNR, CDR2 FQNEAQ (reference sequence). CDR3 bases: TGTGCCAGCAGCTATGTTCAGGACCCCTACGAGCAGTACTTC. Translated: CASSYVQDPYEQYF.

This CDR3 reads CASSAQGYETQYF. CDR3 bases: TGCGCCAGCAGCGCCCAGGGGTACGAGACCCAGTACTTC. The rearrangement uses TRBV5-1 and TRBJ2-5; D perhaps matches TRBD1 (6 bases). CDR1 is SGHRS and CDR2 is YFSETQ in the germline V gene. CDR3 length equals 13 residues. Trimming left V 4 bases short and J 5 bases short, with 12 bases between.

A few counts support this clonotype. The V call is TRBV7-6, the J call TRBJ1-2; D remains ambiguous. CDR1 is SGHVS, CDR2 FNYEAQ, per germline. This CDR3 has 14 residues. V lost 0 bases to trimming and J lost 5 bases, with 10 bases between them. The CDR3 DNA reads as TGTGCCAGCAGCTTAGCGGGAGACTTTTATGGCTACACCTTC. It yields the protein CASSLAGDFYGYTF.

CDR3 amino acids: CASGLVTGVYNEQFF. The CDR3 DNA follows: TGTGCTAGTGGTTTGGTAACAGGGGTTTACAATGAGCAGTTCTTC. The J gene is TRBJ2-1, the V gene TRBV12-5; 7 positions agree with TRBD1. J lost 4 bases, V lost 0 bases, and 3 bases had no gene match. The V gene's germline CDR1 is LGHNT and CDR2 FRNRAP. The CDR3 runs to 15 residues.

This clonotype was found a few times. The CDR3 region is CASSPTGASEQYF. CDR3 nucleotides: TGTGCCAGCAGCCCAACAGGGGCCAGCGAGCAGTACTTC. V is TRBV7-9 and J is TRBJ2-7; 7 bases are shared with TRBD1. This CDR3 is built from 13 residues. Germline V gives CDR1 SEHNR, CDR2 FQNEAQ (reference sequence). The junction had 7 bases not matched to a gene; V was cut back by 5 bases and J by 6 bases.

The chain recombines TRBV15 with TRBJ2-5; D gene uncertain. Germline-derived CDR1 and CDR2 are LNHNV and YYDKDF (reference sequence). The CDR3 has 13 amino acids. The germline V and J ends were trimmed by 3 bases and 6 bases, with 11 bases remaining between them. The CDR3, as DNA: TGTGCCACCAGCAGGGCACAAGATCAGACCCAGTACTTC. It specifies CATSRAQDQTQYF.

This rearrangement joins TRBV15 to TRBJ1-5; no reliable D call. Trimming stripped 5 bases from V and 7 bases from J, with 15 bases between. This CDR3 region has 14 residues. The V gene's germline CDR1 is LNHNV and CDR2 YYDKDF (reference sequence). The CDR3 loop reads CATSGEAGGQPQHF. In nucleotides, the CDR3 is TGTGCCACCAGCGGGGAGGCGGGAGGGCAGCCCCAGCATTTT. The variable domain in full, completed from reference TRBV15 and TRBJ1-5, reads DAMVIQNPRYQVTQFGKPVTLSCSQTLNHNVMYWYQQKSSQAPKLLFHYYDKDFNNEADTPDNFQSRRPNTSFCFLDIRSPGLGDTAMYLCATSGEAGGQPQHFGDGTRLSIL.

In its sample, this clonotype was seen a few times. The rearrangement links TRBV9 to TRBJ2-3; possible D gene TRBD1, 6 bases. The V gene lost 0 bases and the J gene lost 5 bases, with 10 bases spanning the gap. This CDR3 is built from 14 residues. CDR1 is SGDLS, CDR2 YYNGEE, per germline. CDR3 bases: TGTGCCAGCAGCGTAGGGGGGCTGGGAGATACGCAGTATTTT. It codes for CASSVGGLGDTQYF.

This chain links TRBV15 with TRBJ1-5; D call uncertain. Trimming removed 5 bases from V and 0 bases from J, with 11 bases in between. The CDR3 has 15 amino acids. From germline, CDR1 is LNHNV and CDR2 YYDKDF (reference sequence). Here the CDR3 reads CATSLTVASNQPQHF. The CDR3 region has the DNA TGTGCCACCAGCCTAACCGTCGCTAGCAATCAGCCCCAGCATTTT.

This chain joins TRBV24-1 and TRBJ2-2; D is possibly TRBD1 or TRBD2 (5 bases each). CDR3 size: 15 residues. Germline V gives CDR1 KGHDR, CDR2 SFDVKD. The germline V and J ends were trimmed by 3 bases and 6 bases, with 13 bases remaining between them. The CDR3 is CATSDRGSMAGELFF. CDR3 bases: TGTGCCACCAGTGATCGGGGCTCTATGGCCGGGGAGCTGTTTTTT.

The count of this clonotype is one. V gene TRBV3-1 combines with J gene TRBJ1-1; 11 nucleotides align to TRBD1. V shed 7 bases, J shed 0 bases, and the junction held 4 bases outside the gene matches. The germline V gene has CDR1 LGHDT and CDR2 YNNKEL (reference sequence). There are 15 residues in the CDR3. The CDR3 region has the DNA TGTGCCAGCAAGGGACAGGGGGGAATGAACACTGAAGCTTTCTTT. Protein: CASKGQGGMNTEAFF.

This clonotype showed up just a few times. The rearrangement uses TRBV14 and TRBJ2-1, with a possible D match to TRBD2 (7 bases). The V gene lost 1 base and the J gene lost 0 bases, with 22 bases spanning the gap. Germline V lookup: CDR1 SGHDN, CDR2 FVKESK. The CDR3 is made up of 20 amino acids. CDR3 DNA sequence: TGTGCCAGCAGCCAAGGGGGGGGCCCCAACCGTGTCAGCTCCTACAATGAGCAGTTCTTC. The encoded protein is CASSQGGGPNRVSSYNEQFF.